A single sample gave rise to the 24 T cell receptor beta chains below, sequenced in a study of T cell repertoires in cytomegalovirus infection. TCRdb ran MiXCR on the reads and lists one entry per CDR3 protein. The table includes around 710,000 distinct CDR3 sequences, 25% to 30% detected once. Their recognized antigens are unknown. Sequenced here: cultured CD8+ T cells from PBMCs, sampled from culture after CMV antigen stimulation. These receptors all stem from a human donor in good health (CMV status not recorded). Some clones in this sample may be carry-over from other donors' samples.

The chain has TRBV12-3 or TRBV12-4 and TRBJ2-1; D is unresolved. The CDR3 runs 15 residues. The germline V and J ends were trimmed by 2 bases and 2 bases, with 10 bases remaining between them. The CDR3 nucleotides are TGTGCCAGCAGTTTAATTGGGGATACCTACAATGAGCAGTTCTTC. Translated, it gives CASSLIGDTYNEQFF.

This clonotype was seen many times. The chain joins TRBV7-2 to TRBJ1-5, with 7 bases fitting TRBD1. Germline values: CDR1 SGHTA, CDR2 FQGNSA. V trimming: 0 bases; J trimming: 4 bases; junction bases outside the gene matches: 3. The CDR3 is made up of 15 amino acids. The CDR3 region has the DNA TGTGCCAGCAGCTTAGCGGACAGGCTGAATCAGCCCCAGCATTTT. It encodes CASSLADRLNQPQHF.

This clonotype has a handful of counts. This chain joins TRBV10-3 and TRBJ1-6, with D possibly TRBD1 on 5 matching bases. The germline V gene encodes CDR1 ENHRY and CDR2 SYGVKD. V gave up 6 bases and J gave up 7 bases, with 22 bases separating them. This CDR3 comprises 17 residues. In nucleotides, the CDR3 is TGTGCCATCAGGGCGGACGGCAGGGCACTATGGAATTCACCCCTCCACTTT. The encoded protein is CAIRADGRALWNSPLHF.

V usage is TRBV28 and J usage is TRBJ1-4, with TRBD1 identical over 10 bases. This CDR3 region has 15 residues. Germline assignment: CDR1 MDHEN and CDR2 SYDVKM. V gave up 3 bases and J gave up 13 bases; unmatched junction bases: 11. This CDR3 is CASSFGTGARKGLFF. In DNA form, the CDR3 reads TGTGCCAGCAGTTTCGGGACAGGGGCACGGAAAGGACTGTTTTTT.

The CDR3 loop is CASSRGGREKLFF. The CDR3 DNA is TGTGCCAGCAGCAGGGGCGGACGTGAAAAACTGTTTTTT. The chain uses TRBV3-1 and TRBJ1-4, with a weak D call TRBD1 (5 bases). The V gene's germline CDR1 is LGHDT and CDR2 YNNKEL (reference sequence). CDR3 length: 13 residues. Between the trimmed V and J ends, which lost 5 bases and 7 bases, there was a span of 11 bases.

The rearrangement uses TRBV2 and TRBJ2-2, with 7 positions matching TRBD2. V lost 6 bases and J lost 5; bases outside the gene matches: 9. Germline assignment: CDR1 SNHLY and CDR2 FYNNEI. The CDR3 consists of 15 residues. The CDR3 region has the DNA TGTGCCAGCAGCCGTTGGGCGGGGGAGACCGGGGAGCTGTTTTTT. Translation gives CASSRWAGETGELFF. The complete variable domain, with remaining parts taken from reference TRBV2 and TRBJ2-2, reads EPEVTQTPSHQVTQMGQEVILRCVPISNHLYFYWYRQILGQKVEFLVSFYNNEISEKSEIFDDQFSVERPDGSNFTLKIRSTKLEDSAMYFCASSRWAGETGELFFGEGSRLTVL.

This clonotype was recorded many times. J is TRBJ1-1 and V is TRBV12-3 or TRBV12-4; D might be TRBD1 (5 bases). Trimming took off 8 bases at V and 4 bases at J, with 11 bases between the two ends. This CDR3 region has 12 residues. This CDR3 reads CASGRVGTEAFF. CDR3 nucleotide sequence: TGTGCCAGCGGCAGGGTGGGCACTGAAGCTTTCTTT.

This clonotype was seen more than once but under ten times. V is TRBV27 and J is TRBJ1-1, with 8 bases matching TRBD1. Germline V lookup: CDR1 MNHEY, CDR2 SMNVEV (reference sequence). The CDR3 length is 14 residues. Trimming took 4 bases from V and 5 from J; bases not matched to a gene: 6. CDR3 in DNA: TGTGCCAGCAGTTCCCTGACAGGGGTAACTGAAGCTTTCTTT. Amino acids: CASSSLTGVTEAFF.

The CDR3 region is CASRIQGAEQYV. DNA for the CDR3: TGTGCCAGCAGGATACAGGGGGCTGAGCAGTACGTC. The chain joins TRBV6-6 to TRBJ2-7, with TRBD1 matching over 9 bases. The V segment lost 6 bases and the J segment 7 bases; nucleotides outside the gene matches: 4. Germline CDR1 is MNHNY and CDR2 is SVGAGI (reference sequence). This CDR3 is 12 amino acids long.

With regard to this clonotype: A read error may explain this, as a much larger clone is one base away. The CDR3 DNA reads as TGTGCCAGCACCACAAATGAAAAACTGTTTTTT. Protein sequence: CASTTNEKLFF. The chain is built from TRBV7-6 and TRBJ1-4; unclear D gene. Looked up from germline, CDR1 is SGHVS and CDR2 is FNYEAQ. This CDR3 region has 11 residues. The germline V and J ends were trimmed by 7 bases and 5 bases, with 5 bases remaining between them.

This chain connects TRBV2 to TRBJ1-2; D gene ambiguous. Trimming left V 8 bases short and J 1 base short, with 14 bases between. Germline CDR1 reads SNHLY; CDR2 reads FYNNEI. The length of the CDR3 is 14 residues. The CDR3 loop is CASPQTGSNYGYTF. The DNA for the CDR3 is TGTGCCAGCCCCCAAACGGGGAGTAACTATGGCTACACCTTC.

This clonotype was observed a few times. The chain employs TRBV28 and TRBJ2-7; TRBD2 aligns across 10 bases. The CDR3 is made up of 14 amino acids. Germline CDR1 and CDR2: MDHEN and SYDVKM. V was pared by 6 bases and J by 5 bases, with 7 bases of the junction left unmatched. CDR3 sequence: CASSQAGGQDEQYV. CDR3 coding DNA: TGTGCCAGCAGCCAAGCGGGGGGGCAAGACGAGCAGTACGTC.

The V gene is TRBV6-1, the J gene TRBJ2-7, with D uncertain. Looked up from germline, CDR1 is MNHNS and CDR2 is SASEGT. V gave up 3 bases and J gave up 0 bases, with 12 bases separating them. This CDR3 contains 15 residues. DNA for the CDR3: TGTGCCAGCAGTGACACTGCTTGGCTCTCCTACGAGCAGTACGTC. This translates into CASSDTAWLSYEQYV.

The rearrangement joins TRBV12-3 or TRBV12-4 to TRBJ2-7; TRBD2 agrees at 9 bases. This CDR3 has 15 amino acids. The trim removed 4 bases at V and 2 bases at J, leaving 6 bases unmatched. CDR3 residues: CASSSRLAEAYEQYF. The CDR3 coding sequence is TGTGCCAGCAGTTCCCGACTAGCGGAAGCCTACGAGCAGTACTTC.

This clonotype was recorded at least ten times. The J gene is TRBJ1-1, the V gene TRBV7-8; D is ambiguous. V lost 5 bases and J lost 1, with 11 bases in between. There are 14 residues in the CDR3. Germline V gene sequence: CDR1 SGHVS, CDR2 FQNEAQ. CDR3 amino acids: CASSSRKGNTEAFF. CDR3 coding DNA: TGTGCCAGCAGCAGCAGGAAGGGGAACACTGAAGCTTTCTTT.

The rearrangement uses TRBV7-6 and TRBJ2-1, with 7 nucleotides matching TRBD1. Germline loops: CDR1 SGHVS, CDR2 FNYEAQ. CDR3 length: 14 residues. The ends lost 5 bases at V and 8 bases at J; junction bases unmatched: 9. DNA of the CDR3: TGTGCCAGCAGCCAGACAGGGCCGATGGATGAGCAGTTCTTC. Translation gives CASSQTGPMDEQFF.

In regard to this clonotype: A far bigger clonotype differs at one base, so this is likely a read error. The gene calls are TRBV7-2 and TRBJ2-2; tentatively, D is TRBD2 (5 bases). The CDR3 totals 12 residues. Germline V gene lookup returns CDR1 SGHTA and CDR2 FQGNSA. The CDR3 spells CASSFGTGVLFF. In DNA form, the CDR3 reads TGTGCCAGCAGCTTTGGCACCGGGGTGCTGTTTTTT.

This chain connects TRBV19 to TRBJ2-5, with D perhaps TRBD2 (5 bases). V gave up 7 bases and J gave up 4 bases, with 19 bases separating them. The CDR3 sequence is 15 residues long. The germline V gene encodes CDR1 LNHDA and CDR2 SQIVND (reference sequence). CDR3 in DNA: TGTGCCAGTACCGTCGGCGGAGCGGCGGGAGAGACCCAGTACTTC. Translating gives CASTVGGAAGETQYF.

This clonotype was seen more than once but under ten times. V usage is TRBV6-2 or TRBV6-3 and J usage is TRBJ2-3; D ambiguous. V lost 0 bases to trimming and J lost 6 bases, with 4 bases between them. In germline, CDR1 is MNHEY, CDR2 SVGEGT. The CDR3 has 12 residues. CDR3 coding DNA: TGTGCCAGCAGTTACTCGAAGGATACGCAGTATTTT. It specifies CASSYSKDTQYF.

This clonotype was seen only a few times. This rearrangement joins TRBV6-5 to TRBJ2-4; 7 positions match TRBD2. V shed 2 bases, J shed 9 bases, and the junction held 1 base outside the gene matches. In germline, CDR1 is MNHEY, CDR2 SVGAGI. The CDR3 consists of 12 residues. The CDR3 loop is CASSYPGGIQYF. CDR3 coding DNA: TGTGCCAGCAGTTACCCGGGAGGCATTCAGTACTTC.

J is TRBJ2-2 and V is TRBV2; D not resolved. CDR1 and CDR2 (germline): SNHLY, FYNNEI. The V gene lost 4 bases and the J gene lost 3 bases, with 9 bases spanning the gap. The CDR3 extends over 14 amino acids. The CDR3 sequence: CASSARPYTGELFF. CDR3 in DNA: TGTGCCAGCAGTGCGCGGCCGTACACCGGGGAGCTGTTTTTT.

This rearrangement joins TRBV9 to TRBJ2-1, with a weak D call TRBD1 (6 bases). There are 14 residues in the CDR3. Germline V gives CDR1 SGDLS, CDR2 YYNGEE. Trimming removed 3 bases from V and 4 bases from J, with 11 bases in between. CDR3 nucleotide sequence: TGTGCCAGCAGCGGTAGGGACACGTACAATGAGCAGTTCTTC. Translated: CASSGRDTYNEQFF. The whole variable domain, filled in from reference TRBV9 and TRBJ2-1, reads DSGVTQTPKHLITATGQRVTLRCSPRSGDLSVYWYQQSLDQGLQFLIQYYNGEERAKGNILERFSAQQFPDLHSELNLSSLELGDSALYFCASSGRDTYNEQFFGPGTRLTVL.

V is TRBV2 and J is TRBJ1-5, with D uncertain. Germline V gene sequence: CDR1 SNHLY, CDR2 FYNNEI. The CDR3 is 13 amino acids. The ends were cut back, 8 bases at V and 4 bases at J, with 12 bases in the middle. CDR3 loop: CASRRTGNQPQHF. CDR3 sequence (DNA): TGTGCCAGCCGGAGGACTGGAAATCAGCCCCAGCATTTT.

The chain uses TRBV12-5 and TRBJ2-7; 14 positions match TRBD2. Per germline, CDR1 LGHNT and CDR2 FRNRAP. J gave up 6 bases and V 5 bases, and 15 bases lay outside the gene matches. The CDR3 extends over 18 amino acids. The CDR3 spells CASGPPRGLAGGPPEQYF. For the CDR3, the DNA is TGTGCTAGTGGTCCTCCTAGAGGACTAGCGGGGGGACCGCCCGAGCAGTACTTC.